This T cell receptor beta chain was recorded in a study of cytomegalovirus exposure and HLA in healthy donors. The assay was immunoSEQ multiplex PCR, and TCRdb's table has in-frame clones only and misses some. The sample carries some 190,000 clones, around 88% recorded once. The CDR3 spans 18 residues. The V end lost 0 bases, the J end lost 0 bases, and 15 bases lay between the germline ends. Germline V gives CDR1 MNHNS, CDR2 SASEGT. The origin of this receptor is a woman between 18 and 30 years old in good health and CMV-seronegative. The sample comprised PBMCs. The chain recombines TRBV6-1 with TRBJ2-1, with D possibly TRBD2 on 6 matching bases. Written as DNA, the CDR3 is TGTGCCAGCAGTGAAGCCCCCCTAGCGTGGAGCTCCTACAATGAGCAGTTCTTC. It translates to CASSEAPLAWSSYNEQFF.